A selection of T cell receptor beta chains follows, all from one sample in a study of T cell clones after liver transplantation. Generated by immunoSEQ multiplex PCR, the TCRdb table keeps only in-frame clones and is missing some. The sample carries 68,000 or so clones, 85% to 95% recorded once. This specimen consisted of CD4+ T cells from blood, obtained about 26 months after liver transplant. These receptors all stem from a human patient who received a liver transplant. Some of the T cells may derive from the graft donor. Both conserved end residues are part of each CDR3. A D gene is named only where the DNA matches it firmly. A clone size is listed for some rows: how often the clone was seen (once, few, many), or a class if it is expanded.

CDR3	DNA	J	V	size	D
CASSDRGTGTDTQYF	TGTGCCAGCAGCGATAGGGGGACCGGCACAGATACGCAGTATTTT	TRBJ2-3	TRBV6-1	.	.
CASSFGENTEAFF	TGTGCCAGCAGCTTCGGGGAGAACACTGAAGCTTTCTTT	TRBJ1-1	TRBV11-3	.	.
CASSPFPRGTDTQYF	TGTGCCAGCAGCCCTTTTCCGAGGGGCACAGATACGCAGTATTTT	TRBJ2-3	TRBV7-2	.	.
CASRSAWRGGTNEKLFF	TGTGCCAGCAGGTCCGCTTGGAGAGGCGGAACTAATGAAAAACTGTTTTTT	TRBJ1-4	TRBV27	.	.
CASSPRDPSDEKLFF	TGCGCCAGCAGCCCCCGGGACCCCTCCGATGAAAAACTGTTTTTT	TRBJ1-4	TRBV5-1	.	.
CASSEFWGVFSGNTIYF	TGTGCCAGCAGTGAATTTTGGGGGGTGTTCTCTGGAAACACCATATATTTT	TRBJ1-3	TRBV6-1	.	.
CASTLGQGNNEKLFF	TGTGCCAGCACCTTGGGACAGGGGAATAATGAAAAACTGTTTTTT	TRBJ1-4	TRBV6-1	.	TRBD1
CASKTGFNEQFF	TGTGCCAGCAAGACAGGTTTCAATGAGCAGTTCTTC	TRBJ2-1	TRBV28	.	.
CASRRQNTEAFF	TGTGCCAGCAGAAGACAGAACACTGAAGCTTTCTTT	TRBJ1-1	TRBV6-6	.	.
CASSLATGRAYTGELFF	TGTGCCAGCAGTTTAGCGACAGGTCGGGCCTACACCGGGGAGCTGTTTTTT	TRBJ2-2	TRBV27	.	.
CASSLGQQNTGELFF	TGTGCCAGCAGCTTAGGACAGCAGAACACCGGGGAGCTGTTTTTT	TRBJ2-2	TRBV11-3	.	.
CANALGYTDTQYF	TGTGCGAACGCGCTGGGGTACACAGATACGCAGTATTTT	TRBJ2-3	TRBV5-3	.	.
CASSRGGATPEQYF	TGTGCCAGCAGCCGCGGGGGAGCCACCCCCGAGCAGTACTTC	TRBJ2-7	TRBV7-8	.	TRBD2
CASSATVGVREETQYF	TGTGCCAGCAGTGCCACCGTGGGAGTACGGGAAGAGACCCAGTACTTC	TRBJ2-5	TRBV27	.	.
CASSQGAGTSGVADTQYF	TGCGCCAGCAGCCAAGGGGCTGGGACTAGCGGGGTGGCAGATACGCAGTATTTT	TRBJ2-3	TRBV4-3	.	TRBD2
CASSPIGTSPNTEAFF	TGTGCCAGCTCACCAATCGGGACCTCTCCGAACACTGAAGCTTTCTTT	TRBJ1-1	TRBV18	.	.
CASSLWLADTGELFF	TGTGCCAGCAGCTTATGGCTAGCAGACACCGGGGAGCTGTTTTTT	TRBJ2-2	TRBV7-9	.	.
CASSQNGDSYEQYF	TGTGCCAGCAGCCAGAACGGGGATTCCTACGAGCAGTACTTC	TRBJ2-7	TRBV5-6	.	.
CASSPEPYNEQFF	TGTGCCAGTAGTCCCGAGCCTTACAATGAGCAGTTCTTC	TRBJ2-1	TRBV19	once	.
CASSFSIISPGARASRSNQPQHF	TGTGCCAGCAGTTTCTCCATAATATCACCGGGCGCCAGGGCCTCCCGGAGCAATCAGCCCCAGCATTTT	TRBJ1-5	TRBV28	.	.
CASTTDTSSTDTQYF	TGTGCCAGCACCACCGACACATCTAGCACAGATACGCAGTATTTT	TRBJ2-3	TRBV7-2	.	.
CASSSPGQGASDEQFF	TGTGCCAGCAGCTCCCCGGGACAGGGGGCCTCGGATGAGCAGTTCTTC	TRBJ2-1	TRBV5-4	.	TRBD1
CASSLGSGSGEQYF	TGTGCCAGCAGCTTAGGAAGCGGGAGCGGTGAGCAGTACTTC	TRBJ2-7	TRBV5-6	.	TRBD2
CASSYLGAEQFF	TGTGCCAGCAGTTACCTTGGGGCCGAGCAGTTCTTC	TRBJ2-1	TRBV6-6	.	.
CASSLLSSGREYNEQFF	TGTGCCAGCAGTTTGCTGTCTAGCGGGCGAGAATACAATGAGCAGTTCTTC	TRBJ2-1	TRBV27	.	TRBD2
CASSFEREDYNEQFF	TGTGCCAGCAGTTTTGAGCGGGAGGACTACAATGAGCAGTTCTTC	TRBJ2-1	TRBV28	.	TRBD2
CASSERTGLQETQYF	TGTGCCAGCAGTGAACGGACAGGTTTGCAAGAGACCCAGTACTTC	TRBJ2-5	TRBV14	.	TRBD1